The 30 T cell receptor beta chains given below trace back to one sample, sequenced in a study of human T cells and chemical hapten exposure. Time point specified: patch test 1, 2 weeks after DPC sensitization. Described treatment: therapeutic diphenylcyclopropenone sensitization with weekly scalp DPC. TCRdb re-analysed the RACE reads in MiXCR, keeping a single row per CDR3 protein. The data contain around 190,000 distinct CDR3 sequences, approximately 20% of them singletons. This material consisted of whole blood, taken in connection with sensitization to the hapten diphenylcyclopropenone (DPC). Receptor source: a woman aged 45 to 65 with alopecia areata. Some clones in this sample may be carry-over from other donors' samples.

To note about this clonotype: Compared with germline, one end of the junction differs, possibly owing to a read error. The rearrangement links TRBV7-8 to TRBJ2-1; 10 bases map to TRBD2. The CDR3 has 20 amino acids. The V gene's germline CDR1 is SGHVS and CDR2 FQNEAQ. The CDR3 DNA reads as TGTGCCAGCAGCTTAGCGGGGGAGTTAAGCGGGAGGGCCTCCCACAATGAGCAGTTCTTC. Protein sequence: CASSLAGELSGRASHNEQFF.

This clonotype occurred a few times. The rearrangement joins TRBV20-1 to TRBJ2-7, with 10 positions matching TRBD1. The length of the CDR3 is 21 residues. The germline gives CDR1 DFQATT, CDR2 SNEGSKA (reference sequence). The V segment lost 0 bases and the J segment 0 bases; nucleotides outside the gene matches: 20. The CDR3 spells CSARDHIGDRGLLDLSYEQYF. In DNA, the CDR3 is TGCAGTGCTAGAGATCACATAGGGGACAGGGGATTACTCGACCTCTCCTACGAGCAGTACTTC.

This clonotype was found a few times. The V call is TRBV10-1, the J call TRBJ2-1, with TRBD2 matching over 8 bases. CDR1 is WNHNN and CDR2 is SYGVQD in the germline V gene (reference sequence). The ends lost 5 bases at V and 10 bases at J; junction bases unmatched: 4. This CDR3 is built from 12 residues. CDR3 nucleotides: TGCGCCAGCAGTCCGACTAGCGCGGAGCAGTTCTTC. Its protein product is CASSPTSAEQFF.

This clonotype occurred a few times. The CDR3 reads CASSSQSGWGEKLFF. In nucleotides, the CDR3 is TGTGCCAGTAGTAGTCAGTCAGGATGGGGAGAAAAACTGTTTTTT. The chain links TRBV19 to TRBJ1-4; D call uncertain. The V gene lost 4 bases and the J gene lost 8 bases, with 17 bases spanning the gap. The CDR3 loop spans 15 amino acids. CDR1 LNHDA and CDR2 SQIVND come from the germline V gene (reference sequence).

A few counts support this clonotype. The chain joins TRBV10-2 to TRBJ1-2; D uncertain. This CDR3 region has 14 residues. In germline, CDR1 is WSHSY, CDR2 SAAADI. Trimming shortened V by 2 bases and J by 5 bases, and 12 bases separated the two germline ends. CDR3 DNA sequence: TGCGCCAGCAGTGAGCGGGAGGGCCCGTATGGCTACACCTTC. Its protein is CASSEREGPYGYTF.

This clonotype was detected a few times. The J gene is TRBJ2-5, the V gene TRBV7-9, with 11 bases matching TRBD1. This CDR3 is built from 15 residues. Trimming removed 5 bases from V and 1 base from J; junction bases left unmatched: 3. Germline V CDR1 and CDR2: SEHNR, FQNEAQ (reference sequence). The CDR3 region is CASSQDRGLQETQYF. The CDR3 DNA sequence: TGTGCCAGCAGCCAGGACAGGGGGCTCCAAGAGACCCAGTACTTC.

V usage is TRBV15 and J usage is TRBJ1-4, with D unclear. This CDR3 spans 15 amino acids. V shed 0 bases and J shed 7 bases, with 12 bases lying between them. Germline values: CDR1 LNHNV, CDR2 YYDKDF (reference sequence). The CDR3 is CATSRDKGGSEKLFF. CDR3 DNA: TGTGCCACCAGCAGAGATAAAGGAGGAAGTGAAAAACTGTTTTTT.

This clonotype was seen a handful of times. The chain is built from TRBV5-1 and TRBJ1-1; unclear D gene. Germline assignment: CDR1 SGHRS and CDR2 YFSETQ. The ends were cut back, 0 bases at V and 6 bases at J, with 9 bases in the middle. The CDR3 has 13 amino acids. As DNA, the CDR3 is TGCGCCAGCAGCTTGGCCGGGGTAGCTGAAGCTTTCTTT. The encoded protein is CASSLAGVAEAFF.

This clonotype was seen only a few times. The V gene is TRBV9, the J gene TRBJ2-1, with 9 bases aligning to TRBD2. Per the germline V gene, CDR1 is SGDLS and CDR2 is YYNGEE. V lost 4 bases and J lost 8; bases outside the gene matches: 10. This CDR3 region has 15 residues. The CDR3 is CASSSEPSGTYEQFF. The CDR3 nucleotides read TGTGCCAGCAGCTCAGAGCCTAGCGGGACCTATGAGCAGTTCTTC.

In this sample, this clonotype turned up a few times. The chain links TRBV7-9 to TRBJ1-5, with a possible D match to TRBD1 (5 bases). Trimming took off 3 bases at V and 1 base at J, with 13 bases between the two ends. Germline V gene sequence: CDR1 SEHNR, CDR2 FQNEAQ (reference sequence). CDR3 length: 16 amino acids. The CDR3 DNA sequence: TGTGCCAGCAGCTTCTCGGCGGGGGGAAGCAATCAGCCCCAGCATTTT. Amino acid sequence: CASSFSAGGSNQPQHF.

This clonotype appeared a few times. V is TRBV18 and J is TRBJ2-3; maybe TRBD2 (5 bases). V lost 6 bases and J 6 bases, leaving 16 bases between the germline ends. The germline V gene has CDR1 KGHSH and CDR2 LQKENI. There are 14 residues in the CDR3. CDR3: CASSSRGVPDTQYF. The DNA for the CDR3 is TGTGCCAGCTCTTCCCGGGGAGTTCCGGATACGCAGTATTTT.

This clonotype has more than one count but fewer than ten. The genes are TRBV29-1 and TRBJ2-3; TRBD2 matches at 8 bases. Trimming removed 3 bases from V and 5 bases from J; junction bases left unmatched: 1. CDR1 and CDR2 from the germline V gene are SQVTM and ANQGSEA. This CDR3 has 12 amino acids. CDR3 nucleotide sequence: TGCAGCGTTGACCTAGCGGGAGATACGCAGTATTTT. Translated, it gives CSVDLAGDTQYF.

The V gene is TRBV15, the J gene TRBJ2-1; 7 bases are a match to TRBD1. CDR1 and CDR2 (germline): LNHNV, YYDKDF (reference sequence). V was clipped by 2 bases and J by 7 bases; unmatched bases: 5. The CDR3 sequence is 14 residues long. The DNA of the CDR3 is TGTGCCACCAGCAGATCCGGGACAGAAAATGAGCAGTTCTTC. It translates to CATSRSGTENEQFF.

This clonotype appeared a few times. The gene calls are TRBV20-1 and TRBJ2-3; the match to TRBD2 covers 13 bases. Germline lookup yields CDR1 DFQATT and CDR2 SNEGSKA (reference sequence). The V and J ends lost 3 bases and 4 bases, in that order; junction bases with no gene match: 4. CDR3 length equals 15 residues. The CDR3 DNA follows: TGCAGTGCTAGGGATGGACTAGCGGGAGCAGATACGCAGTATTTT. Amino acid sequence: CSARDGLAGADTQYF.

This clonotype has more than one count but fewer than ten. The chain combines TRBV18 with TRBJ1-2, with TRBD1 identical over 11 bases. CDR3 length: 19 residues. V lost 3 bases, J lost 3 bases, and 15 bases stayed unmatched. Germline values: CDR1 KGHSH, CDR2 LQKENI. The CDR3 sequence is CASSPFGGGTGGDDYGYTF. CDR3 DNA: TGTGCCAGCTCACCGTTCGGAGGCGGGACAGGGGGTGATGACTATGGCTACACCTTC.

This chain connects TRBV12-3 or TRBV12-4 to TRBJ1-5; D is undetermined. The CDR3 length is 14 residues. V gave up 3 bases and J gave up 3 bases, with 9 bases separating them. CDR3 bases: TGTGCCAGCAGTTTCTCGGCTAACAATCAGCCCCAGCATTTT. Amino acid sequence: CASSFSANNQPQHF.

The J gene is TRBJ1-1, the V gene TRBV29-1, with TRBD1 as a possible D gene (5 bases). This CDR3 spans 9 amino acids. The germline CDR1 and CDR2 sequences are SQVTM and ANQGSEA. The V end lost 3 bases, the J end lost 13 bases, and 9 bases lay between the germline ends. Here the CDR3 DNA reads TGCAGCGTTGATAGGCAGGGTTTCTTT. It translates to CSVDRQGFF.

The chain joins TRBV7-2 to TRBJ1-1, with D perhaps matching TRBD1 (5 bases). Germline CDR1 SGHTA, CDR2 FQGNSA. V gave up 2 bases and J gave up 4 bases, with 11 bases separating them. This CDR3 contains 14 residues. This CDR3 is CASSLRGWGTEAFF. CDR3 DNA sequence: TGTGCCAGCAGCTTAAGGGGATGGGGCACTGAAGCTTTCTTT.

Only a few counts were recorded for this clonotype. The chain links TRBV6-1 to TRBJ1-5; D gene ambiguous. Per the germline V gene, CDR1 is MNHNS and CDR2 is SASEGT. This CDR3 contains 16 residues. Trimming removed 1 base from V and 1 base from J, with 11 bases in between. CDR3 residues: CASSEGPRGSNQPQHF. In DNA form, the CDR3 reads TGTGCCAGCAGTGAAGGGCCCCGAGGGAGCAATCAGCCCCAGCATTTT.

In this sample, this clonotype turned up many times. This chain connects TRBV7-6 to TRBJ2-7; D unclear. The length of the CDR3 is 11 residues. Trimming left V 1 base short and J 5 bases short, with 3 bases between. Looked up from germline, CDR1 is SGHVS and CDR2 is FNYEAQ. CDR3 protein: CASSLGDEQYF. The CDR3 region has the DNA TGTGCCAGCAGCTTAGGGGACGAGCAGTACTTC.

This clonotype was counted between two and nine times. V gene TRBV4-2 combines with J gene TRBJ2-1, with a possible D match to TRBD2 (6 bases). The V and J ends lost 1 base and 6 bases respectively, with 13 bases between them. CDR3 length: 15 residues. CDR1 and CDR2 (germline): LGHNA, YNFKEQ. CDR3 in DNA: TGTGCCAGCAGCCAAGGGGACGGGAGAGGCAATGAGCAGTTCTTC. Protein product: CASSQGDGRGNEQFF.

This clonotype appeared a few times. The J gene is TRBJ2-7, the V gene TRBV7-9, with a tentative D call TRBD1 (5 bases). This CDR3 has 15 residues. Germline loops: CDR1 SEHNR, CDR2 FQNEAQ (reference sequence). The V and J ends lost 5 bases and 3 bases respectively, with 17 bases between them. The CDR3 loop is CASSPLTVSGYEQYF. CDR3 DNA sequence: TGTGCCAGCAGCCCACTGACAGTCTCAGGCTACGAGCAGTACTTC.

The V and J genes are TRBV29-1 and TRBJ2-3; TRBD1 is a possible D gene (5 bases). Germline-derived CDR1 and CDR2 are SQVTM and ANQGSEA. The CDR3 spans 14 residues. Trimming pared 4 bases from V and 0 bases from J, leaving 11 bases between. The CDR3, as DNA: TGCAGCGTTGCCAAGGGGTCTAGCACAGATACGCAGTATTTT. Protein: CSVAKGSSTDTQYF.

This clonotype was detected a few times. V gene TRBV11-2 combines with J gene TRBJ2-4; TRBD2 matches 7 bases. The CDR3 spans 13 residues. V dropped 4 bases and J dropped 3; count of bases not matched to a gene: 0. Looked up from germline, CDR1 is SGHAT and CDR2 is FQNNGV. The CDR3 is CASSSSGKNIQYF. The CDR3 DNA reads as TGTGCCAGCAGCTCTAGCGGCAAAAACATTCAGTACTTC.

This clonotype was recorded a few times. This sequence joins TRBV7-3 and TRBJ2-2; 8 bases match TRBD1. Trimming cost V 5 bases and J 7 bases; bases outside gene matches: 9. Looked up from germline, CDR1 is SGHTA and CDR2 is FQGTGA. The CDR3 extends over 15 amino acids. CDR3: CASSRRQGQGGELFF. Here the CDR3 DNA reads TGTGCCAGCAGCCGTCGACAGGGGCAAGGCGGGGAGCTGTTTTTT.

This clonotype was observed many times. The chain employs TRBV11-2 and TRBJ2-2, with D perhaps TRBD1 or TRBD2 (5 bases each). This CDR3 spans 15 amino acids. Trimming took 1 base from V and 4 from J, leaving 10 bases between them. From germline, CDR1 is SGHAT and CDR2 FQNNGV. CDR3 amino acids: CASSLVRGSTGELFF. The CDR3 DNA follows: TGTGCCAGCAGCTTAGTTCGGGGCTCCACCGGGGAGCTGTTTTTT.

In its sample, this clonotype was seen a few times. The chain has TRBV20-1 and TRBJ2-1, with no clear D. The CDR3 is 12 residues long. Trimming pared 0 bases from V and 13 bases from J, leaving 13 bases between. Per the germline V gene, CDR1 is DFQATT and CDR2 is SNEGSKA (reference sequence). CDR3 DNA sequence: TGCAGTGCTAGAGACCCCGGAGTTTCCCAGTTCTTC. Its protein is CSARDPGVSQFF.

This clonotype was observed at least ten times. The chain links TRBV12-3 or TRBV12-4 to TRBJ2-3; the D call may be TRBD1 or TRBD2 (5 bases each). The CDR3 extends over 14 amino acids. Trimming cost V 6 bases and J 6 bases, with 16 bases left between them. CDR3 DNA sequence: TGTGCCAGCAGAAGACAGATAAGGAGGGATACGCAGTATTTT. It encodes CASRRQIRRDTQYF.

This chain joins TRBV7-9 and TRBJ1-2; TRBD1 might be the D (5 bases). Per germline, CDR1 SEHNR and CDR2 FQNEAQ (reference sequence). The CDR3 is made up of 14 amino acids. The germline V and J ends were trimmed by 4 bases and 7 bases, with 16 bases remaining between them. CDR3: CASSSGIQAGGYTF. The CDR3 region has the DNA TGTGCCAGCAGCTCAGGGATTCAGGCCGGTGGCTACACCTTC.

This clonotype was counted between two and nine times. The V and J genes are TRBV7-2 and TRBJ2-3; 7 bases fit TRBD1. Germline V CDR1 and CDR2: SGHTA, FQGNSA. Unmatched junction bases numbered 10, after V lost 5 bases and J lost 2 bases. There are 16 residues in the CDR3. CDR3 nucleotides: TGTGCCAGCAGCCTAGACGGGACAGACATCACAGATACGCAGTATTTT. Protein sequence: CASSLDGTDITDTQYF.